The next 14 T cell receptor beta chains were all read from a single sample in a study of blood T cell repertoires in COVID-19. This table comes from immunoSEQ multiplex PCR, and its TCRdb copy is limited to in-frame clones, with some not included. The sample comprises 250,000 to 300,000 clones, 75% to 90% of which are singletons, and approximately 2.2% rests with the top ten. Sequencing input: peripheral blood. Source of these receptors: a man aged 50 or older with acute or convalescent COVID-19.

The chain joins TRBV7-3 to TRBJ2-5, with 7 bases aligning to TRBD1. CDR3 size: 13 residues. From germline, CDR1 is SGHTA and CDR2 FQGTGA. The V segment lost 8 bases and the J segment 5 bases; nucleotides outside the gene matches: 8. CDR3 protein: CASGEGAGETQYF. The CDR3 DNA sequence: TGTGCCAGCGGCGAGGGGGCAGGGGAGACCCAGTACTTC.

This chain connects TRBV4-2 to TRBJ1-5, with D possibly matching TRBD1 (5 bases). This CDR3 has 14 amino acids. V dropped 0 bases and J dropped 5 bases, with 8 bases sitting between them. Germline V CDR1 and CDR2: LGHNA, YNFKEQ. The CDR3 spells CASSQDDSYQPQHF. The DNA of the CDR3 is TGTGCCAGCAGCCAAGACGACAGCTATCAGCCCCAGCATTTT.

The CDR3 is CASSQERVDTGELFF. CDR3 bases: TGTGCCAGCAGCCAAGAGCGGGTGGACACCGGGGAGCTGTTTTTT. The chain carries TRBV3-1 (or the pseudogene TRBV3-2) and TRBJ2-2, with D tentatively TRBD2 (5 bases). CDR1 and CDR2 from the germline V gene are LGHDT and YNNKEL (reference sequence). Between the trimmed V and J ends, which lost 0 bases and 3 bases, there was a span of 8 bases. This CDR3 is built from 15 residues.

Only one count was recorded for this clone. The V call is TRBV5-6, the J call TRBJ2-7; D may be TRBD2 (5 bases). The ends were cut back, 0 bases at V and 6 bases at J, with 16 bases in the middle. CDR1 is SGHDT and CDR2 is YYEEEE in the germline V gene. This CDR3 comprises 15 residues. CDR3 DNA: TGTGCCAGCAGCTTGGCCGGCACCGCTCGGGGCGAGCAGTACTTC. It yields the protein CASSLAGTARGEQYF.

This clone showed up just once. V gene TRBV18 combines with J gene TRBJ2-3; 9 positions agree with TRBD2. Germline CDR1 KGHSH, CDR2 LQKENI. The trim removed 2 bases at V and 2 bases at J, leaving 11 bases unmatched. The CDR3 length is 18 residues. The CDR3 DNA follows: TGTGCCAGCTCACCAACCCGCGAGTTAGCGGGGGACACAGATACGCAGTATTTT. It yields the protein CASSPTRELAGDTDTQYF.

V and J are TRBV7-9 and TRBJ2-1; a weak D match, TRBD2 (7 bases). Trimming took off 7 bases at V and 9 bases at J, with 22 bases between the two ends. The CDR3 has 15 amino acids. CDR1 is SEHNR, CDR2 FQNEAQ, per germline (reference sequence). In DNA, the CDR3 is TGTGCCAGCATTGACGTGGGGGGGCCATCTAGTGAGCAGTTCTTC. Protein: CASIDVGGPSSEQFF. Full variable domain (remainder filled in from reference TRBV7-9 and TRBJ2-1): DTGVSQNPRHKITKRGQNVTFRCDPISEHNRLYWYRQTLGQGPEFLTYFQNEAQLEKSRLLSDRFSAERPKGSFSTLEIQRTEQGDSAMYLCASIDVGGPSSEQFFGPGTRLTVL.

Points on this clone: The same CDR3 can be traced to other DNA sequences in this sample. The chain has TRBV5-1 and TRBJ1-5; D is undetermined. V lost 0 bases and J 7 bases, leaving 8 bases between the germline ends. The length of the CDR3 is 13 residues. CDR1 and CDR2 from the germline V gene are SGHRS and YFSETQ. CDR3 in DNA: TGCGCCAGCAGCTTGGGCGGTAGGCAGCCCCAGCATTTT. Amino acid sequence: CASSLGGRQPQHF.

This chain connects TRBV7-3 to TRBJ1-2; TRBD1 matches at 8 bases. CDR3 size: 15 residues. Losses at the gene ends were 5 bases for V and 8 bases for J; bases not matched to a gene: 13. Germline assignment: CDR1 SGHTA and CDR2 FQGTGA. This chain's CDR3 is CASSGATGELEGYTF. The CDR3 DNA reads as TGTGCCAGCAGCGGCGCGACAGGGGAGCTGGAGGGCTACACCTTC.

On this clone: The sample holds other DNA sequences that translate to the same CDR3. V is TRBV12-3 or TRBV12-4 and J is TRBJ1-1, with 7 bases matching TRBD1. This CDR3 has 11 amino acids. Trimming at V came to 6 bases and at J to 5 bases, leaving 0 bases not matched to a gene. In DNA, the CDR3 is TGTGCCAGCAGCAGGGGGACTGAAGCTTTCTTT. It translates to CASSRGTEAFF.

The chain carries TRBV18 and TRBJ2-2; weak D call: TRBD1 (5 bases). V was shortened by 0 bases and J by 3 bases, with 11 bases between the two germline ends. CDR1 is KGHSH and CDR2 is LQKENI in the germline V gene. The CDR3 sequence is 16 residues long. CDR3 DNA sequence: TGTGCCAGCTCACCACCCAAAGGGGCGGACACCGGGGAGCTGTTTTTT. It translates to CASSPPKGADTGELFF.

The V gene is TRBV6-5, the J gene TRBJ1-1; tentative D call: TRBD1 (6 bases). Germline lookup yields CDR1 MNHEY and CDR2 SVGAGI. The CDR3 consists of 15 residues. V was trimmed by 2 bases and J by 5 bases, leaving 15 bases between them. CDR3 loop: CASSYPGTRITEAFF. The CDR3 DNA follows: TGTGCCAGCAGTTACCCCGGGACAAGGATTACTGAAGCTTTCTTT.

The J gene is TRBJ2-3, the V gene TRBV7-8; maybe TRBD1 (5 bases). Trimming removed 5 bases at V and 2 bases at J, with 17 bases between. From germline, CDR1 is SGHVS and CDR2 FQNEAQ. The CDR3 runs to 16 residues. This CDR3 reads CASSPGRGEDTDTQYF. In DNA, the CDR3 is TGTGCCAGCAGCCCTGGTAGGGGCGAAGACACAGATACGCAGTATTTT.

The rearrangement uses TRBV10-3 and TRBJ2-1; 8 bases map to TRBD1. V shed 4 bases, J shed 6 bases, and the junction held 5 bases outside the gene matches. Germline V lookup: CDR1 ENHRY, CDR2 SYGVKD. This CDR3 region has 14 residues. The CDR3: CAISGDRGTNEQFF. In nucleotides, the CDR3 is TGTGCCATCAGTGGAGACAGGGGAACCAATGAGCAGTTCTTC.

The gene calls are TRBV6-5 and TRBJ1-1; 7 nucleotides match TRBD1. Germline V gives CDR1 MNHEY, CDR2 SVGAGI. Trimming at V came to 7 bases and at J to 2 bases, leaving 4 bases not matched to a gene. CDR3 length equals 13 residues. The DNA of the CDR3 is TGTGCCAGCACCCAGGGGGTAAACACTGAAGCTTTCTTT. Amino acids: CASTQGVNTEAFF.